A selection of T cell receptor beta chains follows, all from one sample in a study of shared clonotypes between healthy human individuals. Using immunoSEQ multiplex PCR, the repertoire was profiled, and TCRdb retains in-frame clones only, with some absent. The sample includes 2 million to 2.5 million clones, approximately 95% of them seen just once. Sample: naive CD4+ T cells sorted from blood. The receptors derive from a man aged 18 to 30 in good health. CDR3s include the opening cysteine and the closing phenylalanine or tryptophan. A D gene is named only where the DNA matches it firmly. Clone size is shown for a subset of rows, as once, few, many or a class of expanded clone.

TRBV7-2,TRBJ2-4,-,-,TGTGCCAGCAGCTTAGGGCCGGCACTAGCCAAAAACATTCAGTACTTC,CASSLGPALAKNIQYF
TRBV5-6,TRBJ2-2,-,TRBD1,TGTGCCAGCAGCTTGAACAGGGGGACCGGGGAGCTGTTTTTT,CASSLNRGTGELFF
TRBV6-5,TRBJ2-7,-,-,TGTGCCAGCAGTTACTCAGTCAGGGGAGCCTACGAGCAGTACTTC,CASSYSVRGAYEQYF
TRBV2,TRBJ1-4,-,-,TGTGCCAGCGACCCGCAGGGGACTAATGAAAAACTGTTTTTT,CASDPQGTNEKLFF
TRBV27,TRBJ2-7,-,-,TGTGCCAGCCACCGGACTGGAAACTACGAGCAGTACTTC,CASHRTGNYEQYF
TRBV5-1,TRBJ2-5,-,-,TGCGCCAGCAGTGACGACTCCCCAGAAACCCAGTACTTC,CASSDDSPETQYF
TRBV5-1,TRBJ2-3,-,TRBD2,TGCGCCAGCAGCTTGGGAAGCGGGGTTAGCACAGATACGCAGTATTTT,CASSLGSGVSTDTQYF
TRBV10-2,TRBJ2-3,-,TRBD1,TGCGCCAGCAGTGAATCCGGGACAGGGAGCCCAGATACGCAGTATTTT,CASSESGTGSPDTQYF
TRBV5-1,TRBJ2-3,-,TRBD2,TGCGCCAGCAGCCTAGGACTAGCGACCTTTAGCACAGATACGCAGTATTTT,CASSLGLATFSTDTQYF
TRBV6-1,TRBJ2-7,once,TRBD2,TGTGCCAGCAGTGAAGCGGGGACTAGCGTCTACGAGCAGTACTTC,CASSEAGTSVYEQYF
TRBV28,TRBJ1-5,-,-,TGTGCCAGCAGCCGACAGTATAGCAATCAGCCCCAGCATTTT,CASSRQYSNQPQHF
TRBV5-1,TRBJ2-7,once,TRBD1,TGCGCCAGCAGCATGACAGGGGGATTCGAGCAGTACTTC,CASSMTGGFEQYF
TRBV5-4,TRBJ2-1,-,TRBD1,TGTGCCAGCAGTTCCCAGGGACAGCCCCTCTTGTATGAGCAGTTCTTC,CASSSQGQPLLYEQFF
TRBV30,TRBJ1-4,-,-,TGTGCCTGGAGAGACGGGGGGGCGGCTAATGAAAAACTGTTTTTT,CAWRDGGAANEKLFF
TRBV10-1,TRBJ2-3,once,-,TGCGCCAGCAGTGAATCCCCTTCCACAGATACGCAGTATTTT,CASSESPSTDTQYF
TRBV11-2,TRBJ2-5,-,-,TGTGCCAGCAGCCAAGGTGCGGTCCGACAAGAGACCCAGTACTTC,CASSQGAVRQETQYF
TRBV10-3,TRBJ2-5,-,TRBD2,TGTGCCATCAGTGAGGGACTAGCGGGGGTCTTGAAAGAGACCCAGTACTTC,CAISEGLAGVLKETQYF
TRBV30,TRBJ1-1,-,-,TGTGCCTGGAGATCAGGACCGAACACTGAAGCTTTCTTT,CAWRSGPNTEAFF
TRBV28,TRBJ1-1,-,-,TGTGCCAGCAGTTTTGGTCGTCGTACCAACACTGAAGCTTTCTTT,CASSFGRRTNTEAFF
TRBV29-1,TRBJ2-1,-,-,TGCAGCGTTACTGGAAGGGGGGGACCCTACAATGAGCAGTTCTTC,CSVTGRGGPYNEQFF
TRBV11-3,TRBJ2-5,-,-,TGTGCCAGCAGCCGGCGGGTGACCCAGTACTTC,CASSRRVTQYF
TRBV6-1,TRBJ1-2,-,-,TGTGCCAGCAGTACCTCAGGTACCCTTTTTGGCTACACCTTC,CASSTSGTLFGYTF
TRBV18,TRBJ1-2,once,-,TGTGCCAGCTCACTACAATATGGCAACTTCTATGGCTACACCTTC,CASSLQYGNFYGYTF
TRBV10-3,TRBJ2-7,-,TRBD1,TGTGCCATCACTGACAGGGGGGGGAACGAGCAGTACTTC,CAITDRGGNEQYF
TRBV5-1,TRBJ2-2,-,-,TGCGCCAGCAGCTTGCAGAACACCGGGGAGCTGTTTTTT,CASSLQNTGELFF
TRBV6-5,TRBJ1-2,-,-,TGTGCCAGCAGTTACTCAGGCGGAGGGGGAGGCTACACCTTC,CASSYSGGGGGYTF
TRBV5-6,TRBJ2-7,-,-,TGTGCCAGCAGCCTGGAATACGAGCAGTACTTC,CASSLEYEQYF
TRBV9,TRBJ2-3,-,-,TGTGCCAGCAGCCCGGACCACACAGATACGCAGTATTTT,CASSPDHTDTQYF
TRBV7-6,TRBJ2-7,-,TRBD2,TGTGCCAGCAGCTCCCTGACTAGCGGGGGAATCTACGAGCAGTACTTC,CASSSLTSGGIYEQYF
TRBV2,TRBJ1-5,-,-,TGTGCCAGCAGTGAGGTGACCCTAATCCAACAGCCCCAGCATTTT,CASSEVTLIQQPQHF
TRBV20-1,TRBJ2-5,-,-,TGCAGTGCTCGGGTACAAGAGACCCAGTACTTC,CSARVQETQYF
TRBV6-1,TRBJ1-3,-,-,TGTGCCAGCAGTGAAATTAGGGTGAACTCTGGAAACACCATATATTTT,CASSEIRVNSGNTIYF
TRBV7-8,TRBJ2-1,-,-,TGTGCCAGCAGCTCCGGGGGTCGGGGAATTAATGAGCAGTTCTTC,CASSSGGRGINEQFF
TRBV21-1,TRBJ2-3,-,-,TGTGCCAGCAGCAATTTAGGTAGGGGGGCCCCTCCAGATACGCAGTATTTT,CASSNLGRGAPPDTQYF
TRBV29-1,TRBJ2-7,-,-,TGCAGCGTGTTGGCCGGGGGCGAGCAGTACTTC,CSVLAGGEQYF
TRBV9,TRBJ2-1,once,-,TGTGCCAGCAGCGTAGCATGGGCAGGGAAGAATGAGCAGTTCTTC,CASSVAWAGKNEQFF
TRBV2,TRBJ2-5,-,TRBD1,TGTGCCAGCAGGGGGGACAGGGCCAGGGAGACCCAGTACTTC,CASRGDRARETQYF
TRBV4-1,TRBJ2-1,-,-,TGCGCCAGCAGTATTTCGGGAGACAGCCCCAATGAGCAGTTCTTC,CASSISGDSPNEQFF
TRBV6-5,TRBJ2-7,-,TRBD1,TGTGCCAGCAGTTACTCGGGGTCAGGGGGCCCCTACGAGCAGTACTTC,CASSYSGSGGPYEQYF
TRBV18,TRBJ2-5,-,TRBD1,TGTGCCAGCTCACACGGGACAGGGAAACAAGAGACCCAGTACTTC,CASSHGTGKQETQYF
TRBV29-1,TRBJ1-2,once,-,TGCAGCGTTGAATCTGCGTCCCCTAGGACGGGAGGCTACACCTTC,CSVESASPRTGGYTF
TRBV5-1,TRBJ2-3,-,-,TGCGCCAGCAGCTTAGGTGGTAACCCCACAGATACGCAGTATTTT,CASSLGGNPTDTQYF